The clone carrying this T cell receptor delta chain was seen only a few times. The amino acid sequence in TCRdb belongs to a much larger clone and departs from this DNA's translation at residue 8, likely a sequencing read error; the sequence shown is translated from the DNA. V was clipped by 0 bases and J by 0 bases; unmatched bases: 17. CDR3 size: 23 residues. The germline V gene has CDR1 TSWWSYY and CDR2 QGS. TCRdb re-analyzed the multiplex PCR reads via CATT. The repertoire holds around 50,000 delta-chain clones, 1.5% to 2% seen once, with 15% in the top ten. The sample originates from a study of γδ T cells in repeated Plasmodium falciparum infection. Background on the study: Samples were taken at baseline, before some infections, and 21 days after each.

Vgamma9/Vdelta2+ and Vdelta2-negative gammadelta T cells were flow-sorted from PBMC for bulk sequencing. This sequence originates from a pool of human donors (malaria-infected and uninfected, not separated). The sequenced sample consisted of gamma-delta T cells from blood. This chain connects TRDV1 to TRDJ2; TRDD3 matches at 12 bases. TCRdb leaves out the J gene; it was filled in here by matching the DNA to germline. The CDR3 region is CALGELGGETYWGILSLTAQLFF. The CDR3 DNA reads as TGTGCTCTTGGGGAACTAGGTGGGGAGACCTACTGGGGGATACTCTCTTTGACAGCACAACTCTTCTTT.